One T cell receptor beta chain is described in this entry. Antigen unknown. The source of the sample is a study of T cells in localized non-small cell lung cancer. The study's findings and limits: Sequencing was limited to one tumor region, leaving the possibility of heterogeneity open. A median of around 52 clones ranked among the top 100 in tumor appeared in adjacent lung. Patients showing higher blood T cell density tended to see longer overall survival.

Trimming removed 2 bases from V and 1 base from J, with 9 bases in between. Germline V gene sequence: CDR1 MGHDK, CDR2 SYGVNS. CDR3 length: 15 amino acids. Sequencing used immunoSEQ multiplex PCR; TCRdb keeps in-frame clones, though not all of them. The sample yields roughly 3,600 clones, around 47% seen once. Sequencing used lymph node tissue, obtained before any cancer treatment. This sequence was found in a woman between 18 and 50 years old with stage I lung adenocarcinoma. This chain connects TRBV25-1 to TRBJ1-5; D uncertain. The CDR3 region has the DNA TGTGCCAGCAGTGAAAATCAGGAAAGCAATCAGCCCCAGCATTTT. The encoded protein is CASSENQESNQPQHF.